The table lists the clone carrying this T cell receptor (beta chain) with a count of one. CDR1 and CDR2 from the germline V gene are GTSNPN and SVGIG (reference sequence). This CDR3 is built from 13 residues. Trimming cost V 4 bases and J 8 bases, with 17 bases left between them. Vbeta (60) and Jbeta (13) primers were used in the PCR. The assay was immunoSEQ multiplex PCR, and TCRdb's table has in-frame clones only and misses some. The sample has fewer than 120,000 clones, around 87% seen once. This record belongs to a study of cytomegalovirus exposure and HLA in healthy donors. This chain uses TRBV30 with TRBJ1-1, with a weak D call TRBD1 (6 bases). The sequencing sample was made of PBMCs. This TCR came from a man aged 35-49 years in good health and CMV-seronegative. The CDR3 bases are TGTGCCTGGATGGGTTCGGGGGGCGCGGAAGCTTTCTTT. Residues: CAWMGSGGAEAFF.